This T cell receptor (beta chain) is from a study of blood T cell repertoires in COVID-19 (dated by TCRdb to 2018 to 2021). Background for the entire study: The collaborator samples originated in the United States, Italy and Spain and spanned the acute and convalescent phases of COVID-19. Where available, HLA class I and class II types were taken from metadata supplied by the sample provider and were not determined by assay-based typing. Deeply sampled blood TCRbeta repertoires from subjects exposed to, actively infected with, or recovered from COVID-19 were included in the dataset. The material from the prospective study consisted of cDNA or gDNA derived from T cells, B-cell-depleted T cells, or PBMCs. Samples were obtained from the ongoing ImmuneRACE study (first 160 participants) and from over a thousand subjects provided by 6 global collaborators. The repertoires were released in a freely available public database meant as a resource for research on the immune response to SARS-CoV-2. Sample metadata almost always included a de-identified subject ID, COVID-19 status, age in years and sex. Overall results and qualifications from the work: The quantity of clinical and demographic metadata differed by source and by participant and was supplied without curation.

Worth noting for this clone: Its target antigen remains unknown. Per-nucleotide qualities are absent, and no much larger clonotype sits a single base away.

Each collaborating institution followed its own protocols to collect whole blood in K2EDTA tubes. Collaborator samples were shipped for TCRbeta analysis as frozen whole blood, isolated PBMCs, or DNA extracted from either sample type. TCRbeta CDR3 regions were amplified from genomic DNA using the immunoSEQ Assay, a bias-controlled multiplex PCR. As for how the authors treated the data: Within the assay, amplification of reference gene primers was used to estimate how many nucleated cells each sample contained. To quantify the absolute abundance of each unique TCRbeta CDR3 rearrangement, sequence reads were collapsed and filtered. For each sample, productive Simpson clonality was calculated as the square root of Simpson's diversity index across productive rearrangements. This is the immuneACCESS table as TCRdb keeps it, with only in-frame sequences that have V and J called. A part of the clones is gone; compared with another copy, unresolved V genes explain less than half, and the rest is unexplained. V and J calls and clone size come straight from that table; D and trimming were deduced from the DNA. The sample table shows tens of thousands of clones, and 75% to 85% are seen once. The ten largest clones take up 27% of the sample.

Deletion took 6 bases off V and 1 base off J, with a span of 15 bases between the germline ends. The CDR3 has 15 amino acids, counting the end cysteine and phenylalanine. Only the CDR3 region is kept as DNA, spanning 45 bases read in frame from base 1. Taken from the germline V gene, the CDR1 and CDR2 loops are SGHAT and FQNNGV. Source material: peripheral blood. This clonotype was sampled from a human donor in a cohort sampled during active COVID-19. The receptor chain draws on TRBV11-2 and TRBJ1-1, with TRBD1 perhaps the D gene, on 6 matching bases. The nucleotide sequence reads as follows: TGTGCCAGCAGTCGGTTTACAGGGAGGAACACTGAAGCTTTCTTT. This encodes CASSRFTGRNTEAFF.